This T cell receptor beta chain was observed in a study of radiotherapy plus CTLA-4 blockade in lung cancer. The V gene lost 4 bases and the J gene lost 1 base, with 9 bases spanning the gap. Per germline, CDR1 SGHTA and CDR2 FQGNSA. The CDR3 totals 14 residues. The protocol was immunoSEQ multiplex PCR, while the TCRdb copy is restricted to in-frame clones and leaves out a portion. The sample holds over 60,000 clones, around 84% seen once. The study's findings and limits: Strongest reported response predictors: early blood clone changes and post-radiation interferon-beta.

This clone was observed a single time. No antigen is known for it. Those with chemo-refractory metastatic non-small-cell lung cancer were treated with focal radiation combined with CTLA-4 blockade using ipilimumab. This specimen was peripheral blood, taken from a patient treated with radiotherapy plus ipilimumab. This sequence was found in a human donor with non-small cell lung cancer who had stable disease on radiotherapy plus ipilimumab. This sequence joins TRBV7-2 and TRBJ2-3; D tentatively fits TRBD1 or TRBD2 (5 bases each). CDR3 sequence (DNA): TGTGCCAGCAGCTCCCCGGGACGCACAGATACGCAGTATTTT. It is translated as CASSSPGRTDTQYF.